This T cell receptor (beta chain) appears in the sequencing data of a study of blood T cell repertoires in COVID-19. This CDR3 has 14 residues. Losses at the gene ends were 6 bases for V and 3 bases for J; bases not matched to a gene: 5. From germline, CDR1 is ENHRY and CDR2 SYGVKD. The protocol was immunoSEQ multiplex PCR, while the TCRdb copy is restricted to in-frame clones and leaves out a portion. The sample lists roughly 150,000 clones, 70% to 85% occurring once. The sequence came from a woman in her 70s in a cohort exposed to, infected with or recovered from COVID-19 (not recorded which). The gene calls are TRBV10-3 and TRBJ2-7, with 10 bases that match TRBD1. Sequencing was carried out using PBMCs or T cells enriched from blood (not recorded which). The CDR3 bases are TGTGCCATCAGCCGGGACAGGGGTTTCTACGAGCAGTACTTC. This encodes CAISRDRGFYEQYF.